These T cell receptor beta chains were read from a single sample in a study of quantifying T cell responses using KT2 cells. Each CDR3 protein is one row after TCRdb ran MiXCR on the UMI-ligation and nested PCR reads. Here the sample spans fewer than 45,000 distinct CDR3 sequences, 17% being singletons. Sequencing input: PBMCs spiked with cells of the T cell clone KT2. The receptors come from a human donor. Each CDR3 is given with its conserved first and last residue. The D gene is left open where the match is weak. Some rows have no size entry. The others give once, few or many, or a class for an expanded clone.

few TRBJ2-1 TRBD1 TRBV6-2/TRBV6-3 TGTGCCAGCAGTTCCGGACAGGGTAAAACCTACAATGAGCAGTTCTTC CASSSGQGKTYNEQFF
NA TRBJ1-5 NA TRBV2 TGTGCCAGCAGGGGTGACAGGTACAATCAGCCCCAGCATTTT CASRGDRYNQPQHF
few TRBJ2-6 NA TRBV7-8 TGTGCCAGCAGCTTAACTGGGGGCTCTGGGGCCAACGTCCTGACTTTC CASSLTGGSGANVLTF
few TRBJ2-4 NA TRBV15 TGTGCCACCAGCAGAGGGGTTGGAGACATTCAGTACTTC CATSRGVGDIQYF
few TRBJ2-5 TRBD1 TRBV20-1 TGCAGTGCTTCGACAGGGACCCAAGAGACCCAGTACTTC CSASTGTQETQYF
few TRBJ2-3 TRBD1 TRBV6-6 TGTGCCAGCGGGAACGGACAGGCGCTCACAGATACGCAGTATTTT CASGNGQALTDTQYF
once TRBJ1-1 NA TRBV29-1 TGCAGCGGGGGACATGACACTGAAGCTTTCTTT CSGGHDTEAFF
once TRBJ1-1 NA TRBV5-1 TGCGCCAGCAGCTTGGTGGCAGGGAGGGCTGAAGCTTTCTTT CASSLVAGRAEAFF
few TRBJ2-5 NA TRBV12-5 TGTGCTAGTGGTTCCCCTCTCCCGCAAGAGACCCAGTACTTC CASGSPLPQETQYF
few TRBJ1-5 NA TRBV6-2/TRBV6-3 TGTGCCAGCAGTCAGTCGTATAGCAATCAGCCCCAGCATTTT CASSQSYSNQPQHF
NA TRBJ2-3 NA TRBV7-9 TGTGCCAGCAGCTTCTCCGGGACCCAGGGGAGAGATACGCAGTATTTT CASSFSGTQGRDTQYF
NA TRBJ2-7 NA TRBV10-3 TGTGCCATCAGTGATACGGGACAAGCCTACGAGCAGTACTTC CAISDTGQAYEQYF
few TRBJ2-3 NA TRBV12-3/TRBV12-4 TGTGCCAGCGGACGGGCCGAATCTTCAGATACGCAGTATTTT CASGRAESSDTQYF
NA TRBJ1-6 NA TRBV14 TGTGCCAGCAGCCAAGATTTCGGGAGCTCCTATAATTCACCCCTCCACTTT CASSQDFGSSYNSPLHF
few TRBJ2-1 TRBD1 TRBV9 TGTGCCAACAGAACGGGGACAGGGGACAATGAGCAGTTCTTC CANRTGTGDNEQFF
NA TRBJ1-4 NA TRBV6-5 TGTGCCAGCAGTTACCTCGCCGGAGCTAATGAAAAACTGTTTTTT CASSYLAGANEKLFF
NA TRBJ2-5 TRBD1 TRBV28 TGTGCCAGCAGTCTACGGACAGGGGGCGCGGAGACCCAGTACTTC CASSLRTGGAETQYF
NA TRBJ2-1 TRBD2 TRBV9 TGTGCCAGCAGCGTAGGAACTAGCGGTACCTACAATGAGCAGTTCTTC CASSVGTSGTYNEQFF
NA TRBJ2-3 NA TRBV3-1 TGTGCCAGCAGCCAATCTGGGACTTCCAGGAAGACAGATACGCAGTATTTT CASSQSGTSRKTDTQYF
few TRBJ2-1 NA TRBV20-1 TGCAGCGCCGAGAGAGGCGTCGCAAGGGGGAATGAGCAGTTCTTC CSAERGVARGNEQFF
NA TRBJ2-5 TRBD2 TRBV12-3/TRBV12-4 TGTGCCAGCAGAACTAGCGGTGAAGAGACCCAGTACTTC CASRTSGEETQYF
NA TRBJ2-3 NA TRBV6-1 TGTGCCAGCAGTGCAGGCTTCCGCACAGATACGCAGTATTTT CASSAGFRTDTQYF
NA TRBJ2-7 NA TRBV12-3/TRBV12-4 TGTGCCAGCAGTTTTCCCGGGCAGACTGAGCAGTACTTC CASSFPGQTEQYF
few TRBJ2-1 NA TRBV7-9 TGTGCCAGCAGCCCCACTGGCCTCCTCCGCTCCTACAATGAGCAGTTCTTC CASSPTGLLRSYNEQFF
NA TRBJ2-7 NA TRBV11-2 TGTGCCAGCAGCTATACCGGGGGGCCAGCCGAGCAGTACTTC CASSYTGGPAEQYF
few TRBJ1-1 TRBD1 TRBV3-1 TGTGCCAGCAGCCAGGCGGACAGGGTGGGCACTGAAGCTTTCTTT CASSQADRVGTEAFF
few TRBJ2-3 NA TRBV29-1 TGCAGCGCAAGACAGACCGGAGATACGCAGTATTTT CSARQTGDTQYF
few TRBJ2-5 NA TRBV6-1 TGTGCCAGCGGGGAAGGCTACCAAGAGACCCAGTACTTC CASGEGYQETQYF
many TRBJ2-1 TRBD2 TRBV4-2 TGTGCCAGCAGCCTAACTAGCGGGCACAATGAGCAGTTCTTC CASSLTSGHNEQFF
few TRBJ1-4 NA TRBV7-2 TGTGCCAGCAGCTGGGGGCCGGCAACTAATGAAAAACTGTTTTTT CASSWGPATNEKLFF
few TRBJ2-3 NA TRBV7-7 TGTGCCAGCAGCCCAGACTATGGCGTAGGCGTCGATACGCAGTATTTT CASSPDYGVGVDTQYF
few TRBJ2-5 TRBD2 TRBV3-1 TGTGCCAGCAGCGAGACGGGACTAGCGGGAGAAGAGACCCAGTACTTC CASSETGLAGEETQYF
NA TRBJ1-1 TRBD1 TRBV20-1 TGCAGTGCTAGACGACAGGGTGAAGTGTTAGGGACTGAAGCTTTCTTT CSARRQGEVLGTEAFF
few TRBJ1-1 TRBD1 TRBV3-1 TGTGCCAGCAGTCGACAGGGGGCGGACACTGAAGCTTTCTTT CASSRQGADTEAFF
NA TRBJ2-7 NA TRBV27 TGTGCCAGCAGTCTTTACAGATTTGGGGGCGGAAAATCCTACGAGCAGTACTTC CASSLYRFGGGKSYEQYF
few TRBJ2-2 NA TRBV5-1 TGCGCCAGCAGCTTGGGACTGAACACCGGGGAGCTGTTTTTT CASSLGLNTGELFF
many TRBJ2-1 TRBD2 TRBV6-6 TGTGCCAGCAGTACCTCGGGGGGGCCCTTGAATGAGCAGTTCTTC CASSTSGGPLNEQFF
few TRBJ2-7 NA TRBV11-3 TGTGCCAGCAGCTGGGGACGGGCGGCTTACGAGCAGTACTTC CASSWGRAAYEQYF